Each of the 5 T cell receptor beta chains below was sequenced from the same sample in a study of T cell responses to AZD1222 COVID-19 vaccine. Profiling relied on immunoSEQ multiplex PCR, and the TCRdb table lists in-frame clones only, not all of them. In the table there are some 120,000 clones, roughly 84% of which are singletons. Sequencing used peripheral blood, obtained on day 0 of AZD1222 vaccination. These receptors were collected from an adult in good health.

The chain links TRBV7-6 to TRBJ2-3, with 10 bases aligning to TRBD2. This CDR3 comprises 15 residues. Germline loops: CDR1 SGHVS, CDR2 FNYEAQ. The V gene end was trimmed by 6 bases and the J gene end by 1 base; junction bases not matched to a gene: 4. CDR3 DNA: TGTGCCAGCAGTCGCAGCGGGGGGGGCACAGATACGCAGTATTTT. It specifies CASSRSGGGTDTQYF.

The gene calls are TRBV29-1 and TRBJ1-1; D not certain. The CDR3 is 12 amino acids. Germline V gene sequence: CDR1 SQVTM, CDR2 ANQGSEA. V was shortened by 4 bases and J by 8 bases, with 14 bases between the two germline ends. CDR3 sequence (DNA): TGCAGCGTTGCGTGGTCCTACGGGGAAGCTTTCTTT. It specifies CSVAWSYGEAFF.

The CDR3 DNA follows: TGTGCCTGGAGTCTGCACGGTGTCGGCGAGCAGTACTTC. Residues: CAWSLHGVGEQYF. This sequence joins TRBV30 and TRBJ2-7; D uncertain. The germline V gene encodes CDR1 GTSNPN and CDR2 SVGIG (reference sequence). Between the trimmed V and J ends, which lost 2 bases and 6 bases, there was a span of 14 bases. The CDR3 has 13 residues. The full variable domain, its missing parts supplied by reference TRBV30 and TRBJ2-7, is SQTIHQWPATLVQPVGSPLSLECTVEGTSNPNLYWYRQAAGRGLQLLFYSVGIGQISSEVPQNLSASRPQDRQFILSSKKLLLSDSGFYLCAWSLHGVGEQYFGPGTRLTVT.

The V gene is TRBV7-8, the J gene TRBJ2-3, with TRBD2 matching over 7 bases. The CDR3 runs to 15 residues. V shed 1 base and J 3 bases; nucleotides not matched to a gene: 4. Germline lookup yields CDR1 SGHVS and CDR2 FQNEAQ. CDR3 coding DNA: TGTGCCAGCAGCTTAGGGGGACTAACTACAGATACGCAGTATTTT. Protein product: CASSLGGLTTDTQYF.

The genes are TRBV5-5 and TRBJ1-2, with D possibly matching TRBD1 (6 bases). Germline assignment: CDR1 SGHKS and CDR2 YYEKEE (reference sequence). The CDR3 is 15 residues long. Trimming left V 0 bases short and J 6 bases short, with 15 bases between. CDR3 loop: CASSLELTGTHGYTF. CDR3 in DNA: TGTGCCAGCAGCTTGGAACTTACAGGGACCCATGGCTACACCTTC.